These T cell receptor beta chains were read from a single sample in a study of T cells after yellow fever vaccination. TCRdb ran MiXCR on the 5' RACE reads and lists one entry per CDR3 protein. The profile shows about 220,000 distinct CDR3 sequences, 6.7% of them singletons. This material consisted of CD4+ T cells sorted from PBMCs, taken on the day of the yellow fever booster vaccination. These receptor sequences come from a man under 40 who received the YFV17D yellow fever vaccine. Both conserved end residues are part of each CDR3. Fields, in order: D gene, clone size, J gene, V gene, CDR3 protein, CDR3 DNA. A D gene is named only where the DNA matches it firmly. A row's size may be missing; if present it is once, few, many or a size class.

D gene: -
clone size: few
J gene: TRBJ1-6
V gene: TRBV6-5
CDR3 protein: CASSYPPTGSYNSPLHF
CDR3 DNA: TGTGCCAGCAGTTACCCACCCACAGGGTCCTATAATTCACCCCTCCACTTT

D gene: TRBD1
clone size: -
J gene: TRBJ2-7
V gene: TRBV9
CDR3 protein: CASSVAAGGPYEQYF
CDR3 DNA: TGTGCCAGCAGCGTAGCGGCAGGGGGCCCCTACGAGCAGTACTTC

D gene: -
clone size: many
J gene: TRBJ2-2
V gene: TRBV4-3
CDR3 protein: CASSQASGELFF
CDR3 DNA: TGCGCCAGCAGCCAAGCCTCCGGGGAGCTGTTTTTT

D gene: -
clone size: -
J gene: TRBJ2-7
V gene: TRBV5-1
CDR3 protein: CASSAAGTNAYEQYF
CDR3 DNA: TGCGCCAGCAGTGCCGCCGGGACAAACGCCTACGAGCAGTACTTC

D gene: TRBD1
clone size: many
J gene: TRBJ1-2
V gene: TRBV4-3
CDR3 protein: CASSQEDRGLGGYTF
CDR3 DNA: TGCGCCAGCAGCCAAGAGGACAGGGGGCTCGGTGGCTACACCTTC

D gene: -
clone size: few
J gene: TRBJ2-7
V gene: TRBV5-1
CDR3 protein: CASTPTDSLISHEQYF
CDR3 DNA: TGCGCCAGCACCCCGACCGACAGCCTGATCTCCCACGAGCAGTACTTC

D gene: -
clone size: -
J gene: TRBJ1-1
V gene: TRBV29-1
CDR3 protein: CSVRRGPDTEAFF
CDR3 DNA: TGCAGCGTGAGAAGGGGCCCCGACACTGAAGCTTTCTTT

D gene: -
clone size: few
J gene: TRBJ2-7
V gene: TRBV30
CDR3 protein: CAWSVQGKVNEQYF
CDR3 DNA: TGTGCCTGGAGTGTACAGGGAAAGGTCAACGAGCAGTACTTC

D gene: TRBD2
clone size: many
J gene: TRBJ2-2
V gene: TRBV5-4
CDR3 protein: CASSLRSGANTGELFF
CDR3 DNA: TGTGCCAGCAGCTTAAGAAGCGGGGCGAACACCGGGGAGCTGTTTTTT

D gene: -
clone size: many
J gene: TRBJ2-4
V gene: TRBV7-8
CDR3 protein: CASSLQSFDIKNIQYF
CDR3 DNA: TGTGCCAGCAGCCTACAAAGTTTTGATATCAAAAACATTCAGTACTTC

D gene: -
clone size: many
J gene: TRBJ2-7
V gene: TRBV6-6
CDR3 protein: CASSRQDYEQYF
CDR3 DNA: TGTGCCAGCAGTCGACAGGACTACGAGCAGTACTTC

D gene: -
clone size: many
J gene: TRBJ2-7
V gene: TRBV6-2/TRBV6-3
CDR3 protein: CASRNRNEQYF
CDR3 DNA: TGTGCCAGCAGAAACAGGAACGAGCAGTACTTC

D gene: -
clone size: -
J gene: TRBJ1-2
V gene: TRBV6-5
CDR3 protein: CASTRAGDGGYTF
CDR3 DNA: TGTGCCAGCACCAGGGCAGGGGATGGCGGCTACACCTTC

D gene: -
clone size: few
J gene: TRBJ2-7
V gene: TRBV19
CDR3 protein: CASSINIKGRTGGEQYF
CDR3 DNA: TGTGCCAGTAGTATCAACATAAAAGGCCGGACGGGCGGGGAGCAGTACTTC

D gene: -
clone size: -
J gene: TRBJ1-2
V gene: TRBV10-3
CDR3 protein: CAGSGEGYGYTF
CDR3 DNA: TGTGCCGGGTCGGGAGAGGGCTATGGCTACACCTTC

D gene: -
clone size: many
J gene: TRBJ2-1
V gene: TRBV20-1
CDR3 protein: CSAQGGELLRNEQFF
CDR3 DNA: TGCAGTGCTCAGGGCGGAGAACTGCTAAGGAATGAGCAGTTCTTC

D gene: -
clone size: few
J gene: TRBJ2-7
V gene: TRBV5-1
CDR3 protein: CASSLVGTLNYEQYF
CDR3 DNA: TGCGCCAGCAGCTTGGTTGGGACTCTCAACTACGAGCAGTACTTC

D gene: -
clone size: many
J gene: TRBJ1-4
V gene: TRBV6-5
CDR3 protein: CASSYRGPSEKLFF
CDR3 DNA: TGTGCCAGCAGTTACAGGGGCCCCAGTGAAAAACTGTTTTTT

D gene: -
clone size: many
J gene: TRBJ2-2
V gene: TRBV7-8
CDR3 protein: CASSPGWVRELFF
CDR3 DNA: TGTGCCAGCAGCCCAGGATGGGTCCGGGAGCTGTTTTTT

D gene: TRBD2
clone size: few
J gene: TRBJ2-7
V gene: TRBV5-1
CDR3 protein: CASSRSGTSQNEQYF
CDR3 DNA: TGCGCCAGCAGCCGTTCCGGGACTAGTCAAAACGAGCAGTACTTC

D gene: -
clone size: -
J gene: TRBJ2-1
V gene: TRBV19
CDR3 protein: CASSNRVSYNEQFF
CDR3 DNA: TGTGCCAGTAGTAACAGGGTTTCCTACAATGAGCAGTTCTTC

D gene: TRBD1
clone size: many
J gene: TRBJ1-1
V gene: TRBV10-2
CDR3 protein: CASNGQGHTEAFF
CDR3 DNA: TGCGCCAGCAATGGACAGGGACACACTGAAGCTTTCTTT

D gene: TRBD2
clone size: few
J gene: TRBJ2-1
V gene: TRBV20-1
CDR3 protein: CSPTGLAVNEQFF
CDR3 DNA: TGCAGTCCCACGGGACTAGCGGTGAATGAGCAGTTCTTC

D gene: -
clone size: many
J gene: TRBJ2-1
V gene: TRBV24-1
CDR3 protein: CATSDQPGAGTTYNEQFF
CDR3 DNA: TGTGCCACCAGTGATCAGCCTGGGGCGGGAACAACCTACAATGAGCAGTTCTTC

D gene: TRBD1
clone size: -
J gene: TRBJ2-7
V gene: TRBV20-1
CDR3 protein: CSGGTGGHYEQYF
CDR3 DNA: TGCAGTGGCGGGACAGGGGGTCACTACGAGCAGTACTTC

D gene: TRBD1
clone size: -
J gene: TRBJ2-4
V gene: TRBV6-5
CDR3 protein: CASRRQGIIQYF
CDR3 DNA: TGTGCCAGCAGGAGACAGGGGATTATTCAGTACTTC

D gene: -
clone size: -
J gene: TRBJ2-1
V gene: TRBV3-1
CDR3 protein: CASSQVGPVRTHYNEQFF
CDR3 DNA: TGTGCCAGCAGCCAAGTGGGTCCCGTCAGAACACACTACAATGAGCAGTTCTTC

D gene: TRBD2
clone size: -
J gene: TRBJ2-5
V gene: TRBV7-2
CDR3 protein: CASSPAGVGETQYF
CDR3 DNA: TGTGCCAGCAGCCCAGCGGGAGTTGGGGAGACCCAGTACTTC

D gene: -
clone size: many
J gene: TRBJ1-5
V gene: TRBV2
CDR3 protein: CASSRGNSNQPQHF
CDR3 DNA: TGTGCCAGCAGTCGAGGGAATAGCAATCAGCCCCAGCATTTT

D gene: -
clone size: -
J gene: TRBJ1-3
V gene: TRBV30
CDR3 protein: CASKRGPGNTIYF
CDR3 DNA: TGTGCCTCCAAGCGAGGGCCTGGAAACACCATATATTTT

D gene: -
clone size: -
J gene: TRBJ2-6
V gene: TRBV5-4
CDR3 protein: CASSIEMISGANVLTF
CDR3 DNA: TGTGCCAGCAGCATAGAAATGATCTCTGGGGCCAACGTCCTGACTTTC

D gene: TRBD2
clone size: few
J gene: TRBJ2-7
V gene: TRBV23-1
CDR3 protein: CASSRGETSHTPYEQYF
CDR3 DNA: TGCGCCAGCAGTCGGGGAGAGACTAGCCATACCCCCTACGAGCAGTACTTC

D gene: -
clone size: few
J gene: TRBJ2-3
V gene: TRBV4-3
CDR3 protein: CASSRRQDSDTDTQYF
CDR3 DNA: TGCGCCAGCAGCCGCAGACAGGATTCCGACACAGATACGCAGTATTTT

D gene: TRBD1
clone size: many
J gene: TRBJ2-3
V gene: TRBV5-1
CDR3 protein: CASSSGQGTDTQYF
CDR3 DNA: TGTGCCAGCAGCTCGGGACAGGGGACAGATACGCAGTATTTT

D gene: -
clone size: -
J gene: TRBJ2-1
V gene: TRBV28
CDR3 protein: CASNSPRVYEQFF
CDR3 DNA: TGTGCCAGCAACTCTCCCAGGGTCTATGAGCAGTTCTTC

D gene: -
clone size: -
J gene: TRBJ1-1
V gene: TRBV6-2/TRBV6-3
CDR3 protein: CASITTTEAFF
CDR3 DNA: TGTGCCAGCATTACGACCACTGAAGCTTTCTTT

D gene: TRBD2
clone size: many
J gene: TRBJ2-1
V gene: TRBV6-5
CDR3 protein: CASSRPGLADSYNEQFF
CDR3 DNA: TGTGCCAGCAGTCGGCCGGGACTAGCGGACTCCTACAATGAGCAGTTCTTC

D gene: -
clone size: few
J gene: TRBJ2-3
V gene: TRBV24-1
CDR3 protein: CATSDPVLGGTQYF
CDR3 DNA: TGTGCCACCAGTGATCCTGTCCTCGGGGGTACGCAGTATTTT

D gene: -
clone size: few
J gene: TRBJ2-1
V gene: TRBV7-6
CDR3 protein: CASSGQRLLGHPGENEQFF
CDR3 DNA: TGTGCCAGCAGCGGACAGCGACTTTTGGGACATCCAGGGGAGAATGAGCAGTTCTTC

D gene: -
clone size: few
J gene: TRBJ2-6
V gene: TRBV15
CDR3 protein: CATSRDQAGANVLTF
CDR3 DNA: TGTGCCACCAGCAGAGATCAAGCTGGGGCCAACGTCCTGACTTTC

D gene: -
clone size: few
J gene: TRBJ2-7
V gene: TRBV20-1
CDR3 protein: CSARDSGAGHYEQYF
CDR3 DNA: TGCAGTGCTAGAGATTCTGGGGCGGGACACTACGAGCAGTACTTC

D gene: -
clone size: -
J gene: TRBJ2-1
V gene: TRBV9
CDR3 protein: CASSVPGLWNEQFF
CDR3 DNA: TGTGCCAGCAGCGTCCCGGGCCTTTGGAATGAGCAGTTCTTC

D gene: -
clone size: many
J gene: TRBJ1-2
V gene: TRBV7-6
CDR3 protein: CASSLGQREHYGYTF
CDR3 DNA: TGTGCCAGCAGCTTAGGGCAGAGAGAGCACTATGGCTACACCTTC

D gene: TRBD1
clone size: once
J gene: TRBJ2-7
V gene: TRBV5-4
CDR3 protein: CASSQTTGETYEQYF
CDR3 DNA: TGTGCCAGCAGCCAAACGACAGGGGAGACCTACGAGCAGTACTTC

D gene: TRBD1
clone size: few
J gene: TRBJ1-4
V gene: TRBV7-9
CDR3 protein: CASSFSHRTGILSGAEKLFF
CDR3 DNA: TGTGCCAGCAGCTTTTCCCACCGGACAGGAATTCTATCAGGAGCTGAAAAACTGTTTTTT

D gene: TRBD1
clone size: -
J gene: TRBJ2-6
V gene: TRBV20-1
CDR3 protein: CSARTGEGSGANVLTF
CDR3 DNA: TGCAGTGCTCGGACAGGGGAGGGTTCTGGGGCCAACGTCCTGACTTTC

D gene: -
clone size: -
J gene: TRBJ2-1
V gene: TRBV19
CDR3 protein: CASSIKARNNEQFF
CDR3 DNA: TGTGCCAGTAGTATTAAGGCGAGGAACAATGAGCAGTTCTTC

D gene: -
clone size: many
J gene: TRBJ2-2
V gene: TRBV5-1
CDR3 protein: CASSLARSANTGELFF
CDR3 DNA: TGCGCCAGCAGCTTGGCGCGGTCGGCCAACACCGGGGAGCTGTTTTTT

D gene: TRBD1
clone size: many
J gene: TRBJ1-1
V gene: TRBV12-3/TRBV12-4
CDR3 protein: CASSSGQGINTEAFF
CDR3 DNA: TGTGCCAGCAGTTCGGGACAGGGAATAAACACTGAAGCTTTCTTT

D gene: -
clone size: many
J gene: TRBJ2-5
V gene: TRBV7-7
CDR3 protein: CASSYDRGGGPQAQTQYF
CDR3 DNA: TGTGCTAGCAGCTACGACCGGGGTGGAGGGCCTCAGGCGCAGACCCAGTACTTC

D gene: -
clone size: -
J gene: TRBJ2-3
V gene: TRBV5-1
CDR3 protein: CASSKRDPERFPDTQYF
CDR3 DNA: TGCGCCAGCAGCAAAAGGGATCCCGAAAGATTCCCAGATACGCAGTATTTT

D gene: -
clone size: many
J gene: TRBJ1-2
V gene: TRBV5-1
CDR3 protein: CASSIGGEISGYTF
CDR3 DNA: TGCGCCAGCAGCATCGGAGGGGAAATAAGTGGCTACACCTTC

D gene: -
clone size: few
J gene: TRBJ1-5
V gene: TRBV6-5
CDR3 protein: CASSSGVQPQHF
CDR3 DNA: TGTGCCAGCAGTTCAGGGGTTCAGCCCCAGCATTTT

D gene: TRBD2
clone size: many
J gene: TRBJ2-5
V gene: TRBV3-1
CDR3 protein: CASDLAGTQYF
CDR3 DNA: TGTGCCAGCGACTTAGCGGGAACCCAGTACTTC

D gene: -
clone size: -
J gene: TRBJ2-5
V gene: TRBV6-1
CDR3 protein: CASSQRVRNETQYF
CDR3 DNA: TGTGCCAGCAGTCAGCGGGTTAGGAATGAGACCCAGTACTTC